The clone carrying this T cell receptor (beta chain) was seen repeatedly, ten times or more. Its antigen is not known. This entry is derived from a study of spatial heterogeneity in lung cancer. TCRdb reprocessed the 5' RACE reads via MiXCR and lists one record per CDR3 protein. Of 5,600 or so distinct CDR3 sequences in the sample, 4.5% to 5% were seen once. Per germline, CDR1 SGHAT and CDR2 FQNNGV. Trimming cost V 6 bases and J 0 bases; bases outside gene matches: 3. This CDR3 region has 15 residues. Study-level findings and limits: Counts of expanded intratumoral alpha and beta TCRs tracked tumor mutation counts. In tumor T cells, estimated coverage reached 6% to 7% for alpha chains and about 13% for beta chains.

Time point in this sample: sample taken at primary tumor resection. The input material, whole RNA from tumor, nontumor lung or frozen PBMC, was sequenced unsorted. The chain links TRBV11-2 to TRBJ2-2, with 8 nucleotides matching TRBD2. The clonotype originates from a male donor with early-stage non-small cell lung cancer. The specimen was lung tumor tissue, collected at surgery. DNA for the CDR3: TGTGCCAGCAGAGTTAGCGGGGCGAACACCGGGGAGCTGTTTTTT. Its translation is CASRVSGANTGELFF.